These 22 T cell receptor beta chains originate from one sample sequenced in a study of cytomegalovirus exposure and HLA in healthy donors. PCR involved 60 Vbeta and 13 Jbeta primers. Sequenced by immunoSEQ multiplex PCR; TCRdb stores in-frame clones only, minus some. Of around 130,000 clones in the sample, approximately 80% were seen once. Source material: PBMCs. The receptors here all came from a man aged 35-49 years in good health and CMV-seronegative.

This clone was recorded once. This chain uses TRBV7-2 with TRBJ2-6; D remains ambiguous. The V end was cut by 5 bases, the J end by 0 bases, with 8 bases between. Germline assignment: CDR1 SGHTA and CDR2 FQGNSA. This CDR3 is built from 15 residues. CDR3 DNA sequence: TGTGCCAGCAGCGTAATGCGCTCTGGGGCCAACGTCCTGACTTTC. This translates into CASSVMRSGANVLTF.

This chain's CDR3 is CASSLGRGGLARYNEQFF. The CDR3 DNA follows: TGTGCCAGCAGCTTAGGGAGGGGCGGGCTAGCGAGATACAATGAGCAGTTCTTC. V usage is TRBV7-9 and J usage is TRBJ2-1, with D perhaps TRBD2 (6 bases). The germline V gene encodes CDR1 SEHNR and CDR2 FQNEAQ (reference sequence). The CDR3 spans 18 residues. V was cut by 1 base and J by 4 bases, with 20 bases left in between.

The chain is built from TRBV6-5 and TRBJ2-2, with D possibly matching TRBD2 (5 bases). V was shortened by 0 bases and J by 6 bases, with 14 bases between the two germline ends. The CDR3 has 16 amino acids. The germline V gene encodes CDR1 MNHEY and CDR2 SVGAGI. The DNA of the CDR3 is TGTGCCAGCAGTTACTCGAGAGCGGTGGTTGCCGGGGAGCTGTTTTTT. Translated, it gives CASSYSRAVVAGELFF.

The chain couples TRBV5-6 to TRBJ2-6; D remains unclear. Trimming removed 6 bases at V and 0 bases at J, with 7 bases between. Germline CDR1 and CDR2: SGHDT and YYEEEE. This CDR3 has 14 residues. CDR3 in amino acids: CASTRGSGANVLTF. The DNA of the CDR3 is TGTGCCAGCACACGCGGCTCTGGGGCCAACGTCCTGACTTTC.

This sequence joins TRBV27 and TRBJ2-1, with 9 bases aligning to TRBD1. From germline, CDR1 is MNHEY and CDR2 SMNVEV (reference sequence). The junction had 13 bases not matched to a gene; V was cut back by 5 bases and J by 8 bases. The CDR3 length is 16 residues. The CDR3, as DNA: TGTGCCAGCAGTCCCCGACCACAGGGGGCACTTCATGAGCAGTTCTTC. Translated: CASSPRPQGALHEQFF.

CDR3 sequence: CASSLASGGPTLQETQYF. The CDR3 DNA reads TGTGCCAGCAGTTTAGCTAGCGGGGGACCAACTTTACAAGAGACCCAGTACTTC. The chain carries TRBV28 and TRBJ2-5, with 10 bases matching TRBD2. CDR3 length: 18 residues. J gave up 2 bases and V 2 bases, and 11 bases lay outside the gene matches. CDR1 MDHEN and CDR2 SYDVKM come from the germline V gene.

This chain connects TRBV10-1 to TRBJ1-5, with TRBD1 matching 8 bases. This CDR3 spans 17 amino acids. V shed 6 bases, J shed 9 bases, and the junction held 19 bases outside the gene matches. Germline V CDR1 and CDR2: WNHNN, SYGVQD (reference sequence). In nucleotides, the CDR3 is TGCGCCAGCAGAGGGGGGGACAGGCCTCGGATGACGGGGCCCCAGCATTTT. Its protein product is CASRGGDRPRMTGPQHF.

V gene TRBV4-2 combines with J gene TRBJ2-6; TRBD2 is a possible D gene (6 bases). Germline V gene sequence: CDR1 LGHNA, CDR2 YNFKEQ. V was trimmed by 3 bases and J by 4 bases, leaving 16 bases between them. The CDR3 is made up of 17 amino acids. The CDR3: CASSHSWDLAGANVLTF. Written as DNA, the CDR3 is TGTGCCAGCAGCCATTCCTGGGACTTGGCCGGGGCCAACGTCCTGACTTTC.

The DNA of the CDR3 is TGTGCCAGCAGTGATCGACAGGGGGCTTCAGATACGCAGTATTTT. Encoded protein: CASSDRQGASDTQYF. The rearrangement links TRBV2 to TRBJ2-3; 10 nucleotides line up with TRBD1. The length of the CDR3 is 15 residues. The ends lost 3 bases at V and 4 bases at J; junction bases unmatched: 4. Germline CDR1 reads SNHLY; CDR2 reads FYNNEI.

V is TRBV6-5 and J is TRBJ2-7; weak D call: TRBD1 (6 bases). Germline CDR1 MNHEY, CDR2 SVGAGI. CDR3 length: 14 residues. Between the trimmed V and J ends, which lost 4 bases and 5 bases, there was a span of 15 bases. CDR3: CASSFRGQSDEQYF. CDR3 DNA sequence: TGTGCCAGCAGTTTCCGCGGACAGTCCGACGAGCAGTACTTC.

The sample holds a few counts of this clone. The chain couples TRBV7-9 to TRBJ2-7; 8 bases are a match to TRBD1. V trimming: 5 bases; J trimming: 1 base; junction bases outside the gene matches: 7. Germline CDR1 and CDR2: SEHNR and FQNEAQ (reference sequence). The CDR3 runs to 15 residues. DNA of the CDR3: TGTGCCAGCAGCCCCGGGACAGGCTATTCCTACGAGCAGTACTTC. Translation: CASSPGTGYSYEQYF.

The chain carries TRBV7-6 and TRBJ1-2, with D tentatively TRBD1 (5 bases). V lost 1 base to trimming and J lost 7 bases, with 16 bases between them. Germline V CDR1 and CDR2: SGHVS, FNYEAQ. The CDR3 extends over 15 amino acids. The CDR3 nucleotides are TGTGCCAGCAGCTTAGGGGGGACGGGGGGGTCTGGCTACACCTTC. Amino acid sequence: CASSLGGTGGSGYTF.

This chain uses TRBV7-9 with TRBJ1-5, with a tentative D call TRBD1 (5 bases). The ends were cut back, 5 bases at V and 0 bases at J, with 11 bases in the middle. Germline V gene data show CDR1 as SEHNR and CDR2 as FQNEAQ (reference sequence). The CDR3 contains 15 residues. The chain's CDR3 is CASSRDSYSNQPQHF. CDR3 nucleotide sequence: TGTGCCAGCAGCCGTGACAGTTATAGCAATCAGCCCCAGCATTTT. The full variable domain, completed using reference TRBV7-9 and TRBJ1-5, is DTGVSQNPRHKITKRGQNVTFRCDPISEHNRLYWYRQTLGQGPEFLTYFQNEAQLEKSRLLSDRFSAERPKGSFSTLEIQRTEQGDSAMYLCASSRDSYSNQPQHFGDGTRLSIL.

This chain uses TRBV30 with TRBJ2-7; D ambiguous. This CDR3 has 14 residues. Germline values: CDR1 GTSNPN, CDR2 SVGIG (reference sequence). V dropped 3 bases and J dropped 2 bases, with 14 bases sitting between them. CDR3 amino acids: CAWSRPGNTYEQYF. In DNA, the CDR3 is TGTGCCTGGAGCCGACCAGGAAATACCTACGAGCAGTACTTC.

In its sample, this clone was seen a few times. The rearrangement uses TRBV7-2 and TRBJ1-5; the D is unclear. The CDR3 extends over 13 amino acids. The germline V and J ends were trimmed by 5 bases and 2 bases, with 7 bases remaining between them. CDR1 SGHTA and CDR2 FQGNSA come from the germline V gene. CDR3 sequence reads: CASSPPGNQPQHF. The DNA for the CDR3 is TGTGCCAGCAGCCCGCCGGGCAATCAGCCCCAGCATTTT. Using reference TRBV7-2 and TRBJ1-5 for the parts outside the CDR3, the full variable domain is GAGVSQSPSNKVTEKGKDVELRCDPISGHTALYWYRQSLGQGLEFLIYFQGNSAPDKSGLPSDRFSAERTGGSVSTLTIQRTQQEDSAVYLCASSPPGNQPQHFGDGTRLSIL.

The chain has TRBV2 and TRBJ2-3; D gene unclear. Trimming stripped 1 base from V and 0 bases from J, with 8 bases between. The CDR3 totals 15 residues. Per germline, CDR1 SNHLY and CDR2 FYNNEI. In DNA form, the CDR3 reads TGTGCCAGCAGTGAAGAAGCTACTAGCACAGATACGCAGTATTTT. It yields the protein CASSEEATSTDTQYF.

This clone has more than one count but fewer than ten. The chain links TRBV5-1 to TRBJ2-5, with 9 bases aligning to TRBD2. The trim removed 1 base at V and 2 bases at J, leaving 6 bases unmatched. Germline CDR1 and CDR2: SGHRS and YFSETQ. The CDR3 contains 16 residues. The chain's CDR3 is CASSLRGSGGQETQYF. The CDR3 DNA sequence: TGCGCCAGCAGCTTGCGGGGTAGCGGGGGTCAAGAGACCCAGTACTTC.

The chain employs TRBV5-4 and TRBJ2-1, with D possibly matching TRBD1 (5 bases). In germline, CDR1 is SGHNT, CDR2 YYREEE (reference sequence). The CDR3 runs 13 residues. V lost 0 bases and J lost 12, with 13 bases in between. DNA for the CDR3: TGTGCCAGCAGCTTGGCCCAAAGGGGTGGGCAGTTCTTC. Translating it yields CASSLAQRGGQFF.

For this clone: The conserved phenylalanine or tryptophan normally closing the CDR3 is absent here, so this likely arose from a read error. J is TRBJ1-2 and V is TRBV29-1, with TRBD1 as a possible D gene (5 bases). V was cut by 7 bases and J by 4 bases, with 13 bases left in between. This CDR3 contains 12 residues. The germline V gene has CDR1 SQVTM and CDR2 ANQGSEA. CDR3 sequence reads: CSARAGLYGYTV. The CDR3 DNA sequence: TGCAGCGCCCGGGCAGGGCTCTATGGCTACACCGTC.

The chain uses TRBV7-9 and TRBJ1-4; D is unresolved. Trimming shortened V by 2 bases and J by 7 bases, and 8 bases separated the two germline ends. Germline CDR1 is SEHNR and CDR2 is FQNEAQ (reference sequence). The CDR3 runs to 13 residues. CDR3: CASSLTLSEKLFF. The DNA of the CDR3 is TGTGCCAGCAGCTTAACGCTAAGTGAAAAACTGTTTTTT.

This clone was picked up a small number of times. The chain combines TRBV30 with TRBJ1-2, with 10 bases aligning to TRBD1. This CDR3 has 17 amino acids. After removal of 2 bases from V and 7 bases from J, the junction contained 16 bases not matched to a gene. Germline values: CDR1 GTSNPN, CDR2 SVGIG (reference sequence). The CDR3 reads CAWSLRDRGFSEGGYTF. CDR3 nucleotide sequence: TGTGCCTGGAGTCTCCGGGACAGGGGTTTCAGTGAAGGTGGCTACACCTTC.

V and J are TRBV18 and TRBJ2-7, with D tentatively TRBD1 (5 bases). This CDR3 contains 13 residues. V lost 0 bases and J lost 6, with 9 bases in between. Germline V lookup: CDR1 KGHSH, CDR2 LQKENI. The CDR3 reads CASSPPGAREQYF. CDR3 in DNA: TGTGCCAGCTCACCACCAGGGGCGCGCGAGCAGTACTTC.